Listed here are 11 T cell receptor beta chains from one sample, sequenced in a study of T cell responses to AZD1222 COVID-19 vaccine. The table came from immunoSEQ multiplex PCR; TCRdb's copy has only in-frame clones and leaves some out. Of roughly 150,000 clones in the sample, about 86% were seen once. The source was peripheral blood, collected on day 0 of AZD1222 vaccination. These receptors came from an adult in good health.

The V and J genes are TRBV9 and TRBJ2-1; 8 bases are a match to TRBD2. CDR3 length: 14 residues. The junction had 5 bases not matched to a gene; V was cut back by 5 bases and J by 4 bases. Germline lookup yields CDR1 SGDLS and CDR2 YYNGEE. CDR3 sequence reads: CASRPGLDYNEQFF. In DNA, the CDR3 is TGTGCCAGCAGGCCGGGACTAGATTACAATGAGCAGTTCTTC.

The CDR3 nucleotides read TGTGCCAGAAGCTTGAGGGGCGGGATTGACTACGAGCAGTACTTC. It yields the protein CARSLRGGIDYEQYF. This chain links TRBV5-3 with TRBJ2-7; D is perhaps TRBD2 (6 bases). TRBV5-3 is an ORF; its function is uncertain. V shed 1 base and J shed 3 bases, with 14 bases lying between them. The CDR3 extends over 15 amino acids.

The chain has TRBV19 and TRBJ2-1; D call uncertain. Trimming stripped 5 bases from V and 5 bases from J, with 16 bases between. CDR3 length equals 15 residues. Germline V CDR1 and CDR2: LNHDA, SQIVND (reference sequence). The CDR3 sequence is CASSPPDLHNNEQFF. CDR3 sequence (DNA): TGTGCCAGTAGTCCCCCGGACCTTCATAACAATGAGCAGTTCTTC. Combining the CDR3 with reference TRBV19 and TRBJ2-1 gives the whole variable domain DGGITQSPKYLFRKEGQNVTLSCEQNLNHDAMYWYRQDPGQGLRLIYYSQIVNDFQKGDIAEGYSVSREKKESFPLTVTSAQKNPTAFYLCASSPPDLHNNEQFFGPGTRLTVL.

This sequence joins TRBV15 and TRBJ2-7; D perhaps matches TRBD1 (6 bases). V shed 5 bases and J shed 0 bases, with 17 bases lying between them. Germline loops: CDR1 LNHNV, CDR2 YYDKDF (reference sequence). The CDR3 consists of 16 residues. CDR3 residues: CATSPGADPRSYEQYF. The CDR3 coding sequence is TGTGCCACCAGCCCAGGGGCCGACCCGCGCTCCTACGAGCAGTACTTC.

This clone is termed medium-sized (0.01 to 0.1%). The CDR3 bases are TGTGCCAGCAGCCCCCCCGCGGCAGGAGACGGTACGCAGTATTTT. Its translation is CASSPPAAGDGTQYF. The J gene is TRBJ2-3, the V gene TRBV9; D gene unclear. Germline loops: CDR1 SGDLS, CDR2 YYNGEE. The CDR3 length is 15 residues. Trimming removed 4 bases at V and 8 bases at J, with 20 bases between.

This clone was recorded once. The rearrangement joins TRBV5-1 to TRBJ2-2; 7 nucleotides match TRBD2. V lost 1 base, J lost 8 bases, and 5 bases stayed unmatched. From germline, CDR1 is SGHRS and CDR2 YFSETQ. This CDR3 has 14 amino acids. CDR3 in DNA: TGCGCCAGCAGCTTGATTGGGAGGGAAGGGGAGCTGTTTTTT. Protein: CASSLIGREGELFF.

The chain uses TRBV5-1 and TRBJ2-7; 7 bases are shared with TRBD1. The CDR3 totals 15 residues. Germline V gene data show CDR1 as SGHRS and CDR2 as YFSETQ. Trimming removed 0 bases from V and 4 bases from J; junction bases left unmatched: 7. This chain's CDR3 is CASSLVGGLGYEQYF. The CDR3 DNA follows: TGCGCCAGCAGCTTGGTAGGGGGCCTCGGGTACGAGCAGTACTTC.

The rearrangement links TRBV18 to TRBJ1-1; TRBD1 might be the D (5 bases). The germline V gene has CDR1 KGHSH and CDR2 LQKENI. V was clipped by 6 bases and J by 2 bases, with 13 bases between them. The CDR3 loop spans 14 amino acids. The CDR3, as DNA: TGTGCCAGCTCCACGGGGGTCCTTAACACTGAAGCTTTCTTT. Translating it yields CASSTGVLNTEAFF. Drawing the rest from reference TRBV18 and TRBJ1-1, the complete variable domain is NAGVMQNPRHLVRRRGQEARLRCSPMKGHSHVYWYRQLPEEGLKFMVYLQKENIIDESGMPKERFSAEFPKEGPSILRIQQVVRGDSAAYFCASSTGVLNTEAFFGQGTRLTVV.

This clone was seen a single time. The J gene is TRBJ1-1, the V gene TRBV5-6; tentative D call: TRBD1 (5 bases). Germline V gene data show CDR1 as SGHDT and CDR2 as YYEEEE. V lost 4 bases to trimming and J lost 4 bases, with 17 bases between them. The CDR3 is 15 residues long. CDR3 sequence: CASSPGAAGGTEAFF. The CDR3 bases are TGTGCCAGCAGCCCCGGGGCCGCGGGGGGCACTGAAGCTTTCTTT. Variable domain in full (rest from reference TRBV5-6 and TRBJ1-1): DAGVTQSPTHLIKTRGQQVTLRCSPKSGHDTVSWYQQALGQGPQFIFQYYEEEERQRGNFPDRFSGHQFPNYSSELNVNALLLGDSALYLCASSPGAAGGTEAFFGQGTRLTVV.

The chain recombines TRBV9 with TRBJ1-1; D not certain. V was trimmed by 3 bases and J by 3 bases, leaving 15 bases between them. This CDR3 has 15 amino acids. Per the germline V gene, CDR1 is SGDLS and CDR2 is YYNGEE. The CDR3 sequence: CASSGPDAKYTEAFF. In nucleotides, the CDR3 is TGTGCCAGCAGCGGCCCGGACGCCAAGTACACTGAAGCTTTCTTT. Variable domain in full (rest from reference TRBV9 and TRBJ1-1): DSGVTQTPKHLITATGQRVTLRCSPRSGDLSVYWYQQSLDQGLQFLIQYYNGEERAKGNILERFSAQQFPDLHSELNLSSLELGDSALYFCASSGPDAKYTEAFFGQGTRLTVV.

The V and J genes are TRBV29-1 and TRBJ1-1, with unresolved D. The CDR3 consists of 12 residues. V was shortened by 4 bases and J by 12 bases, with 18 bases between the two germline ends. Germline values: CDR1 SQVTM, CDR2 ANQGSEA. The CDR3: CSVVLPLHSPFF. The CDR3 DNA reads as TGCAGCGTTGTTCTCCCTTTGCATAGCCCTTTCTTT.